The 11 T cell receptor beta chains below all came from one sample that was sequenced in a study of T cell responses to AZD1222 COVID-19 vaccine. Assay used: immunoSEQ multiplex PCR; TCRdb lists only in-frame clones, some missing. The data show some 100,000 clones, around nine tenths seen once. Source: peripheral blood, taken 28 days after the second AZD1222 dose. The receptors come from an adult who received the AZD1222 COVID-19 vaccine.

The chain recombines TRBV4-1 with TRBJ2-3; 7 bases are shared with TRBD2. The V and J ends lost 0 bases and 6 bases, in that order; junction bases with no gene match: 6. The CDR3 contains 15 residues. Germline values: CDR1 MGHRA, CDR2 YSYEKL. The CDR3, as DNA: TGCGCCAGCAGCCAAGATGGGGGGGGGATGGATACGCAGTATTTT. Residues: CASSQDGGGMDTQYF.

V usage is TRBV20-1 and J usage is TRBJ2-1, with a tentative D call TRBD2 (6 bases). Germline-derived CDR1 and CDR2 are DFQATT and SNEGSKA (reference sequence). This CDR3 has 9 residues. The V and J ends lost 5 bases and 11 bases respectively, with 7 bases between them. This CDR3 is CSAGTQQFF. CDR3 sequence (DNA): TGCAGTGCTGGGACTCAGCAGTTCTTC.

Written as DNA, the CDR3 is TGTGCCAGCAGCGCTGCAACTGGGGGACTTACTAATTCACCCCTCCACTTT. Its translation is CASSAATGGLTNSPLHF. V gene TRBV7-9 combines with J gene TRBJ1-6; possible D gene TRBD1, 5 bases. Germline V lookup: CDR1 SEHNR, CDR2 FQNEAQ (reference sequence). This CDR3 has 17 amino acids. Trimming pared 5 bases from V and 6 bases from J, leaving 20 bases between.

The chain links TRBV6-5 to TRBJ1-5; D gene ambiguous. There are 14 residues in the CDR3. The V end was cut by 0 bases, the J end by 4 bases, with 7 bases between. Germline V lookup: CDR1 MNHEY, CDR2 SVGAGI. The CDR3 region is CASSYSTGNQPQHF. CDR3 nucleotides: TGTGCCAGCAGTTACTCGACCGGGAATCAGCCCCAGCATTTT.

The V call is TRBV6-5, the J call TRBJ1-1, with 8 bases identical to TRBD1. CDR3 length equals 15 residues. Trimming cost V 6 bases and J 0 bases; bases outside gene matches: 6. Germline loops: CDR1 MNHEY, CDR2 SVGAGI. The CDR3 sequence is CASRGLDRVNTEAFF. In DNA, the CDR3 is TGTGCCAGCAGGGGTCTGGACAGGGTGAACACTGAAGCTTTCTTT.

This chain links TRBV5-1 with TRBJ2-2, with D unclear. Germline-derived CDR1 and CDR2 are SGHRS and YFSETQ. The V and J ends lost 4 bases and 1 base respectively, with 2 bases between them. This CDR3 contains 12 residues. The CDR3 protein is CASSQNTGELFF. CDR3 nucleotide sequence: TGCGCCAGCAGCCAGAACACCGGGGAGCTGTTTTTT.

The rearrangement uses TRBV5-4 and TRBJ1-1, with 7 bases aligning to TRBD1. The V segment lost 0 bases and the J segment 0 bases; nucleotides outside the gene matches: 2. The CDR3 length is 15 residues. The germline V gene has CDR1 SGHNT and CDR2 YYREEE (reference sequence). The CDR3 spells CASSLARGVNTEAFF. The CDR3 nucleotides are TGTGCCAGCAGCTTGGCCAGGGGGGTGAACACTGAAGCTTTCTTT.

This chain's CDR3 is CASSSRRDTEAFF. Written as DNA, the CDR3 is TGTGCCAGCAGCTCAAGACGGGACACTGAAGCTTTCTTT. The rearrangement uses TRBV7-6 and TRBJ1-1; D is uncertain. The CDR3 totals 13 residues. Germline-derived CDR1 and CDR2 are SGHVS and FNYEAQ. V lost 4 bases, J lost 3 bases, and 9 bases lay in between.

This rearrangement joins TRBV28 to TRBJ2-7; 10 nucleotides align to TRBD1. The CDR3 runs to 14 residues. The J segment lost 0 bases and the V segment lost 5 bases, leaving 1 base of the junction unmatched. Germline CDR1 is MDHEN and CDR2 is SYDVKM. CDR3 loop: CASSRTGGSYEQYF. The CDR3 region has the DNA TGTGCCAGCAGTCGGACAGGGGGCTCCTACGAGCAGTACTTC.

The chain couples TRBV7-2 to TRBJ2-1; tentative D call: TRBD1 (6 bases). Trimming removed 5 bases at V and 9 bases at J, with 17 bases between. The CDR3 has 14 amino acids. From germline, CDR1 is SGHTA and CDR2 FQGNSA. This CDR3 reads CASSPHGGSSEQFF. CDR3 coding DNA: TGTGCCAGCAGCCCCCATGGGGGCAGTAGTGAGCAGTTCTTC.

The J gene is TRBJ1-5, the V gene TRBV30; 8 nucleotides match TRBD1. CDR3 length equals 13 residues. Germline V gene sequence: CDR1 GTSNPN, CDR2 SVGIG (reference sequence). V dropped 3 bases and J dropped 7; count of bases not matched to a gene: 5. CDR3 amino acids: CAWRGQAGQPQHF. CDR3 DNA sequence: TGTGCCTGGAGGGGACAGGCCGGGCAGCCCCAGCATTTT.